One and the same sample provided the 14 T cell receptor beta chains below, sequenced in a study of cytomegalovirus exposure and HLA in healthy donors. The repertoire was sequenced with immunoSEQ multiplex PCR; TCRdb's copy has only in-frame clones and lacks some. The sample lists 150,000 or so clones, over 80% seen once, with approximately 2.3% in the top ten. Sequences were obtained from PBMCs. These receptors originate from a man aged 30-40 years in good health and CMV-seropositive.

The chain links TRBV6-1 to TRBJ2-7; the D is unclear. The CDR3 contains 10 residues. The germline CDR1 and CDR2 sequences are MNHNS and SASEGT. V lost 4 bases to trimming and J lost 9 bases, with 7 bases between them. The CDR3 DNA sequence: TGTGCCAGCAGTGGGCTCGTGCAGTACTTC. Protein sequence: CASSGLVQYF.

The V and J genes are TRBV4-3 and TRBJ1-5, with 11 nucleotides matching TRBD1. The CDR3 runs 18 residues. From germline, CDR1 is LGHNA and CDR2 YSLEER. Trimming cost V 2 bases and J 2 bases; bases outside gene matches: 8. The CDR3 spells CASSQSPGQGGRNQPQHF. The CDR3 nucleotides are TGCGCCAGCAGCCAAAGCCCGGGACAGGGGGGTCGCAATCAGCCCCAGCATTTT.

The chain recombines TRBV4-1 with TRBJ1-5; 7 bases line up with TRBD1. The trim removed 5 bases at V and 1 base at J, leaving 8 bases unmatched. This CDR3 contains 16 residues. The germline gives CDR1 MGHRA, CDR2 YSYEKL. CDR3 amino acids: CASSAHRGLSNQPQHF. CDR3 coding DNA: TGCGCCAGCAGCGCCCACAGGGGTTTAAGCAATCAGCCCCAGCATTTT.

The chain's CDR3 is CASSFRAGPNEQFF. The CDR3, as DNA: TGTGCCAGCAGCTTCCGAGCGGGACCCAATGAGCAGTTCTTC. The chain recombines TRBV5-4 with TRBJ2-1; 7 nucleotides align to TRBD2. Losses at the gene ends were 2 bases for V and 6 bases for J; bases not matched to a gene: 5. CDR1 and CDR2 (germline): SGHNT, YYREEE (reference sequence). The CDR3 has 14 amino acids. The full variable domain, rest sourced from reference TRBV5-4 and TRBJ2-1, is ETGVTQSPTHLIKTRGQQVTLRCSSQSGHNTVSWYQQALGQGPQFIFQYYREEENGRGNFPPRFSGLQFPNYSSELNVNALELDDSALYLCASSFRAGPNEQFFGPGTRLTVL.

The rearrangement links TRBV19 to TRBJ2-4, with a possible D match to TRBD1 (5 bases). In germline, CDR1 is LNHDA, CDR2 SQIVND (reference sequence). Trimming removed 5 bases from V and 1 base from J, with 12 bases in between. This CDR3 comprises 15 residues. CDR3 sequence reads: CASSVDSMAKNIQYF. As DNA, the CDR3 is TGTGCCAGTAGTGTCGACAGTATGGCCAAAAACATTCAGTACTTC.

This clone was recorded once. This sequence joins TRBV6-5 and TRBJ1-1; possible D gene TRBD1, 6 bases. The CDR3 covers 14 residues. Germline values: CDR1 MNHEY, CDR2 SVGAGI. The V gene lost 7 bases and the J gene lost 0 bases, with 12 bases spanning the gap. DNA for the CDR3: TGTGCCAGCACCCCAACAGGGTTGAACACTGAAGCTTTCTTT. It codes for CASTPTGLNTEAFF.

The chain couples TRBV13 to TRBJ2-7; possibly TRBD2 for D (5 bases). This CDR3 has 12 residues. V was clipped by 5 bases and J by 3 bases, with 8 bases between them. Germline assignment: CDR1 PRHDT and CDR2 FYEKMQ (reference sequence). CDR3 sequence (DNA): TGTGCCAGCAGCCATGGGAGCTACGAGCAGTACTTC. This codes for CASSHGSYEQYF.

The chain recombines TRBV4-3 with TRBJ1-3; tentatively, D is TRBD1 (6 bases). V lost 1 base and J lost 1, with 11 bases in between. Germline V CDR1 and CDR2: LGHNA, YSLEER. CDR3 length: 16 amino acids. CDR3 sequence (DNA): TGCGCCAGCAGCCAAGGCAGGGGTCTTTCTGGAAACACCATATATTTT. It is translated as CASSQGRGLSGNTIYF.

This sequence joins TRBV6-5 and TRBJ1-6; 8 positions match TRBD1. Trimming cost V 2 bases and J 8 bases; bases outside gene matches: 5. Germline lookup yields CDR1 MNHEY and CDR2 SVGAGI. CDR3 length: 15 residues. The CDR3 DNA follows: TGTGCCAGCAGTTACACGACAGGGGATGATTCACCCCTCCACTTT. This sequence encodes CASSYTTGDDSPLHF.

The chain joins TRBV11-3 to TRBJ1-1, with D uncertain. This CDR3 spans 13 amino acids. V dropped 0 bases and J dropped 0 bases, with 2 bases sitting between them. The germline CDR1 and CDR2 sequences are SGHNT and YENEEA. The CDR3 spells CASSLDMNTEAFF. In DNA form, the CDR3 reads TGTGCCAGCAGCTTAGACATGAACACTGAAGCTTTCTTT.

The CDR3 reads CAWSVWTGGTGELFF. Here the CDR3 DNA reads TGTGCCTGGAGTGTATGGACAGGGGGCACCGGGGAGCTGTTTTTT. The V gene is TRBV30, the J gene TRBJ2-2; TRBD1 agrees at 10 bases. Trimming cost V 0 bases and J 4 bases; bases outside gene matches: 2. Germline assignment: CDR1 GTSNPN and CDR2 SVGIG (reference sequence). This CDR3 is built from 15 residues.

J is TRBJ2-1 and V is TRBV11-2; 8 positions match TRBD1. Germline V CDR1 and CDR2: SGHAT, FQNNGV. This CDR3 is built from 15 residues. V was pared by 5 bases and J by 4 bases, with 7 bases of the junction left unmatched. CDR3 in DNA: TGTGCCAGCAGCCCTCGACAGGGGAGTTACAATGAGCAGTTCTTC. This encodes CASSPRQGSYNEQFF.

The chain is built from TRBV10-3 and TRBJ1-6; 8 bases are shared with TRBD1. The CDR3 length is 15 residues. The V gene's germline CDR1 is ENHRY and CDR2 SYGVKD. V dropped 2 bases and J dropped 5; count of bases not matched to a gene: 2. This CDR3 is CAISEQTGDNSPLHF. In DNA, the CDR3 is TGTGCCATCAGTGAGCAGACAGGGGATAATTCACCCCTCCACTTT.

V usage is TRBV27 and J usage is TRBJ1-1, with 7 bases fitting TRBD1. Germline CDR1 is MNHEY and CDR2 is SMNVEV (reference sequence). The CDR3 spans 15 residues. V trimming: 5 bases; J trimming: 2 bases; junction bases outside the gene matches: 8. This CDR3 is CASSPWDRPNTEAFF. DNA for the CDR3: TGTGCCAGCAGTCCCTGGGACAGACCTAACACTGAAGCTTTCTTT.